This TCR beta chain was captured by sequencing in a study of blood T cell repertoires in COVID-19. Overall study context: PBMCs, B-cell-depleted T cells, or T cells were the source of the cDNA or gDNA that made up the material.

Source study methods: Counts of nucleated cells, estimated from reference gene primer amplification, were obtained. Some clones are missing from TCRdb's copy, which holds only in-frame ones; the method was immunoSEQ multiplex PCR. V, J and clone size were drawn from that table, and D and trimming were deduced from the DNA. The table has under 30,000 clones, 60% to 80% seen once; the top ten hold around 43%. V lost 5 bases and J 6 bases, leaving 11 bases between the germline ends. The CDR3 consists of 12 residues. The germline V gene encodes CDR1 SGHNT and CDR2 YYREEE (reference sequence). The source material was peripheral blood. The clonotype was recovered from a woman aged 70-85 years with acute or convalescent COVID-19. The chain has TRBV5-4 and TRBJ1-2; possibly TRBD1 for D (5 bases). The chain's CDR3 is CASRWGVDGYTF. CDR3 bases: TGTGCCAGCAGGTGGGGGGTTGATGGCTACACCTTC.